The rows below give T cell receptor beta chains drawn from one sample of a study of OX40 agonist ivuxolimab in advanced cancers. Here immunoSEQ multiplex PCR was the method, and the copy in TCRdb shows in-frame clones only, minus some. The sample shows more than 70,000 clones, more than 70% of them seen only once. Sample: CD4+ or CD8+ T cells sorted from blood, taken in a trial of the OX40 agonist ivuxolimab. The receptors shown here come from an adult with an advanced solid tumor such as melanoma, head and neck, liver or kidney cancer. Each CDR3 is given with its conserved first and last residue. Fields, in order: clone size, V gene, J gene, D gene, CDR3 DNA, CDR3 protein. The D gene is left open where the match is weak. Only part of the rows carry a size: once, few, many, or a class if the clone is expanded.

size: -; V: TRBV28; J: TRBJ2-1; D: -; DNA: TGTGCCAGCAATCCTCCCGGGTGGGGGGAGATTCACAATGAGCAGTTCTTC; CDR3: CASNPPGWGEIHNEQFF
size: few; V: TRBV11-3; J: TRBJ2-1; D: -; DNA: TGTGCCAGCAGCGAGGGGGAGGGGGCGTACAATGAGCAGTTCTTC; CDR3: CASSEGEGAYNEQFF
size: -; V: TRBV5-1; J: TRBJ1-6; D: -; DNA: TGCGCCAGCAGCTTGGGGATTGGATCACCCCTCCACTTT; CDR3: CASSLGIGSPLHF
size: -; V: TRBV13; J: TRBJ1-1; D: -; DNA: TGTGCCAGCAGCTTAAGGACAGCATTGTGGGATAAAGCTTTCTTT; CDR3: CASSLRTALWDKAFF
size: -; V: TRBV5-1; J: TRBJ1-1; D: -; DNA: TGCGCCAGCAGCTTGGGACCGGAGAACACTGAAGCTTTCTTT; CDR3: CASSLGPENTEAFF
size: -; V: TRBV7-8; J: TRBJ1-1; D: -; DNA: TGTGCCAGCAGCTTACTTAAAGGCACTGAAGCTTTCTTT; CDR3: CASSLLKGTEAFF
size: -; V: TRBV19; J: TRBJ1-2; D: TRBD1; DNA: TGTGCCAGTAGAACCGGGACAGGGAATGGCTACACCTTC; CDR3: CASRTGTGNGYTF
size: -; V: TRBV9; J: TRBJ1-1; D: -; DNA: TGTGCCAGCAGCGTAGCTACAAAGAACACTGAAGCTTTCTTT; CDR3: CASSVATKNTEAFF
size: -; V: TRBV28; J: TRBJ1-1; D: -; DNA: TGTGCCAGCAGTCCCCCCCAGAACACTGAAGCTTTCTTT; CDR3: CASSPPQNTEAFF
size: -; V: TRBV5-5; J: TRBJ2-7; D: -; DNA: TGTGCCAGCAAAGGGTGGTTGACCTACGAGCAGTACTTC; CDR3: CASKGWLTYEQYF
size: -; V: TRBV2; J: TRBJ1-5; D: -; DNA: TGTGCCAGCAGGGGGGGTGGCAATCAGCCCCAGCATTTT; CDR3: CASRGGGNQPQHF
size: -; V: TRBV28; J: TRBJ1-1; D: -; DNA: TGTGCCAGCAGTTTGGGGGGCGCCGGGGGCACTGAAGCTTTCTTT; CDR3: CASSLGGAGGTEAFF
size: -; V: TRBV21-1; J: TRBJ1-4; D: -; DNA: TGTGCCAGCAGCAAAGGGGACAAGATAACAACTAATGAAAAACTGTTTTTT; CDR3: CASSKGDKITTNEKLFF
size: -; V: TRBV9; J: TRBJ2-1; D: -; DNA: TGTGCCAGCAGCGTAGCAGGGGCTTCATACAATGAGCAGTTCTTC; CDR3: CASSVAGASYNEQFF
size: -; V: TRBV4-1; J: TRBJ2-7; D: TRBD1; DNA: TGCGCCAGCAGCCCCCTTGGACAGGGCCTACGGGGGCAGTACTTC; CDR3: CASSPLGQGLRGQYF
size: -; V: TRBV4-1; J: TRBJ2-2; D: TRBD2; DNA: TGCGCCAGCAGCCAAATCCCCCCCAGGGTAGCGGGGTACACCGGGGAGCTGTTTTTT; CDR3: CASSQIPPRVAGYTGELFF
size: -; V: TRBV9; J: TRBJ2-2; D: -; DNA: TGTGCCAGCAGCGTAGAACTGGCCGGGGAGCTGTTTTTT; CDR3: CASSVELAGELFF
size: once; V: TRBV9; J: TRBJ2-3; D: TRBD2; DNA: TGTGCCAGCAGCAAAACTAGCGGGTTCGGTTATACGCAGTATTTT; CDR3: CASSKTSGFGYTQYF
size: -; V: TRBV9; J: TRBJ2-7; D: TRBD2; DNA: TGTGCCAGCAGCGTAGGGACTAGCGGCTACGAGCAGTACTTC; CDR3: CASSVGTSGYEQYF
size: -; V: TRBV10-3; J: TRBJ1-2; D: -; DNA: TGTGCCAGCAGTTACTTTGGGTGTGGCTACACCTTC; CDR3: CASSYFGCGYTF